This T cell receptor beta chain was retrieved from a study of tumor and adjacent non-tumor tissue in lung cancer. The ends lost 7 bases at V and 4 bases at J; junction bases unmatched: 13. The CDR3 is made up of 16 amino acids. Germline-derived CDR1 and CDR2 are MDHEN and SYDVKM. TCRbeta libraries were built with three rounds of nested PCR, modified from ARM-PCR. TCRdb itself ran the multiplex PCR reads through MiXCR, one entry per CDR3 protein. This sample has 90,000 to 100,000 distinct CDR3 sequences; roughly 78% occur once, and the top ten carry under 40%. This sample's RNA came from whole unsorted tissue. More than 3 cm separated this lung sample from the edge of the tumor.

This receptor was identified in a man aged 55-75 years with small cell lung cancer. J is TRBJ2-1 and V is TRBV28, with 7 bases lining up with TRBD2. The sequencing input was distant non-tumor lung tissue. This CDR3 reads CASNYAAGEGYNEQFF. In DNA form, the CDR3 reads TGTGCCAGCAATTATGCGGCGGGAGAAGGGTACAATGAGCAGTTCTTC.